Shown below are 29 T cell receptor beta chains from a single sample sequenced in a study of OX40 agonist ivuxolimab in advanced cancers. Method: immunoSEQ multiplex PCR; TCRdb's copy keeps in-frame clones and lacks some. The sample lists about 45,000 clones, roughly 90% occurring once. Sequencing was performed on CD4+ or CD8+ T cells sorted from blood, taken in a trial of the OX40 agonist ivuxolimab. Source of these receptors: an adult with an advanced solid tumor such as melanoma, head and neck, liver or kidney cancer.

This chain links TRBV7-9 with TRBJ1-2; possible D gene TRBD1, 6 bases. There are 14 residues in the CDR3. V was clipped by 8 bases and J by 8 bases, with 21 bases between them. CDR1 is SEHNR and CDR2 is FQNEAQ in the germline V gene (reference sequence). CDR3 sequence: CASGLQGPRGGYTF. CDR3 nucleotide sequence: TGTGCCAGCGGGTTACAGGGACCAAGGGGGGGCTACACCTTC.

This CDR3 reads CASSLRRGGVAGANVLTF. DNA for the CDR3: TGTGCCAGCAGTTTAAGGCGTGGAGGGGTGGCTGGGGCCAACGTCCTGACTTTC. This chain connects TRBV27 to TRBJ2-6; tentatively, D is TRBD2 (6 bases). Between the trimmed V and J ends, which lost 2 bases and 2 bases, there was a span of 16 bases. The CDR3 is 18 amino acids. CDR1 and CDR2 (germline): MNHEY, SMNVEV (reference sequence). Together with reference TRBV27 and TRBJ2-6, the CDR3 gives the full variable domain: EAQVTQNPRYLITVTGKKLTVTCSQNMNHEYMSWYRQDPGLGLRQIYYSMNVEVTDKGDVPEGYKVSRKEKRNFPLILESPSPNQTSLYFCASSLRRGGVAGANVLTFGAGSRLTVL.

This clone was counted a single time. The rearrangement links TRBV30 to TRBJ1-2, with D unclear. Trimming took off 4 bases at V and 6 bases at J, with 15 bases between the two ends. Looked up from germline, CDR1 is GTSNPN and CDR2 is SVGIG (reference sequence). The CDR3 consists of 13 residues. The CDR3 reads CAWTYGDLDGYTF. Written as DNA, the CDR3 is TGTGCCTGGACTTACGGGGATTTGGATGGCTACACCTTC. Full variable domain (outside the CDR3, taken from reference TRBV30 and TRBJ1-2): SQTIHQWPATLVQPVGSPLSLECTVEGTSNPNLYWYRQAAGRGLQLLFYSVGIGQISSEVPQNLSASRPQDRQFILSSKKLLLSDSGFYLCAWTYGDLDGYTFGSGTRLTVV.

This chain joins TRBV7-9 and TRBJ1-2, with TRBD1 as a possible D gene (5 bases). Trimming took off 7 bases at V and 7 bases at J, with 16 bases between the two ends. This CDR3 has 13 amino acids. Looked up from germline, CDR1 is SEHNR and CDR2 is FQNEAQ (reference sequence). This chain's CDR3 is CASKMGGDSGYTF. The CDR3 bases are TGTGCCAGCAAAATGGGAGGGGATAGTGGCTACACCTTC.

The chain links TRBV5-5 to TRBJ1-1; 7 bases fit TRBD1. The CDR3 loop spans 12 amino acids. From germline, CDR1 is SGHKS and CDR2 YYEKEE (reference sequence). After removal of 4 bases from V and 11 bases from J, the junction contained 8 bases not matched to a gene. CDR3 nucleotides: TGTGCCAGCAGCACCTTCAGGGGGTTGGCTTTCTTT. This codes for CASSTFRGLAFF.

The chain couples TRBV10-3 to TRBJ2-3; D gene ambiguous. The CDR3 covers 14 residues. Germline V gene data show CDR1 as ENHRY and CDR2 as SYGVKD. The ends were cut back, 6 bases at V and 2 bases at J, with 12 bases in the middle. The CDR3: CAISNQLLTDTQYF. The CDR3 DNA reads TGTGCCATCAGCAACCAACTGCTCACAGATACGCAGTATTTT.

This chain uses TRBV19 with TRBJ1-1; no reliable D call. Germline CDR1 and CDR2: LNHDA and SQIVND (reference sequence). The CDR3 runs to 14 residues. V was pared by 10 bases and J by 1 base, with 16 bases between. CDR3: CATNPRTENTEAFF. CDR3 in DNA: TGTGCCACCAACCCAAGAACGGAGAACACTGAAGCTTTCTTT. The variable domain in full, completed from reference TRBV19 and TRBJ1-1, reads DGGITQSPKYLFRKEGQNVTLSCEQNLNHDAMYWYRQDPGQGLRLIYYSQIVNDFQKGDIAEGYSVSREKKESFPLTVTSAQKNPTAFYLCATNPRTENTEAFFGQGTRLTVV.

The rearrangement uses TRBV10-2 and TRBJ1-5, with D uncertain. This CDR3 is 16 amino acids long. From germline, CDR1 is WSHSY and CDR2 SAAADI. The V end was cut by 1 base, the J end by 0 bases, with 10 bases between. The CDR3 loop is CASSEFWEGSNQPQHF. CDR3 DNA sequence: TGCGCCAGCAGTGAGTTCTGGGAAGGTAGCAATCAGCCCCAGCATTTT.

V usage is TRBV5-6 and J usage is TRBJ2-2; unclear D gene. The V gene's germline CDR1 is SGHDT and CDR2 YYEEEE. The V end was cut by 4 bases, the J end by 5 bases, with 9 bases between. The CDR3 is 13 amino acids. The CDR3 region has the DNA TGTGCCAGCAGCCCGAGCTTGACCGGGGAGCTGTTTTTT. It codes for CASSPSLTGELFF.

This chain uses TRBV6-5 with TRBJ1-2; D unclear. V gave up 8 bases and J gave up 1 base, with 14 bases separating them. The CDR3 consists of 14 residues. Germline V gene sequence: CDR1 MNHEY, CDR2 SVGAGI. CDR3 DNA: TGTGCCAGCCGTCTTTCCGGCAATAACTATGGCTACACCTTC. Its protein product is CASRLSGNNYGYTF.

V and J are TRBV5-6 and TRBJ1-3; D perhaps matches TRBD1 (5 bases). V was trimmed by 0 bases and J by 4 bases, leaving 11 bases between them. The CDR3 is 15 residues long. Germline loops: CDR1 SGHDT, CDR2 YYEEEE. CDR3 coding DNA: TGTGCCAGCAGCTTGGGAGGCAGGGAAGGAAACACCATATATTTT. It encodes CASSLGGREGNTIYF.

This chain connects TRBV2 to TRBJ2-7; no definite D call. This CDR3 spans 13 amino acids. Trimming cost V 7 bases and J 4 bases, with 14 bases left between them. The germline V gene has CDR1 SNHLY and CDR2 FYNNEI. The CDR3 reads CASTPWDVYEQYF. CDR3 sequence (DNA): TGTGCCAGCACCCCATGGGATGTTTACGAGCAGTACTTC.

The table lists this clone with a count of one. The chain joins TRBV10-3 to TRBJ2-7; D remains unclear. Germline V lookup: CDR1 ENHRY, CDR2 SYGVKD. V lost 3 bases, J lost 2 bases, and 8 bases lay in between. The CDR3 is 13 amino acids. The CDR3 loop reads CAISDERAYEQYF. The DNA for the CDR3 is TGTGCCATCAGTGACGAGAGAGCCTACGAGCAGTACTTC.

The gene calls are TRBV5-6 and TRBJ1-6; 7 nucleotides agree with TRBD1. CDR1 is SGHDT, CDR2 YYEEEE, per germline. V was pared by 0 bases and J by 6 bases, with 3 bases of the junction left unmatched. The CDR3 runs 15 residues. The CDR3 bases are TGTGCCAGCAGCTTGGCCGGGACAGCTAATTCACCCCTCCACTTT. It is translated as CASSLAGTANSPLHF.

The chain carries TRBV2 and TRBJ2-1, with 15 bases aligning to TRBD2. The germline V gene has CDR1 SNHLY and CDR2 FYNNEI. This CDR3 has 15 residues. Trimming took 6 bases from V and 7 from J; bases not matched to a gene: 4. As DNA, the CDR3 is TGTGCCAGCAGCGGGACTAGCGGGGGGATAAATGAGCAGTTCTTC. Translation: CASSGTSGGINEQFF.

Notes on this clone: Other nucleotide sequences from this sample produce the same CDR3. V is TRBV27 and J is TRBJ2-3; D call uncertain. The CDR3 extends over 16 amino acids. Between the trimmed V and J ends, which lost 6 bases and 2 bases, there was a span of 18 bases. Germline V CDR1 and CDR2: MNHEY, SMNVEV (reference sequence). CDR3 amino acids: CASRETSRVPTDTQYF. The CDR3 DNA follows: TGTGCCAGCAGGGAAACGTCTAGGGTTCCCACAGATACGCAGTATTTT.

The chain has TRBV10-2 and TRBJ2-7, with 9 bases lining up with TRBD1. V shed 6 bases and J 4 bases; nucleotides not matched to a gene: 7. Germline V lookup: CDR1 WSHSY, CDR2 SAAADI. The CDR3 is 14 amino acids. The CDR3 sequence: CASSLGTGRYEQYF. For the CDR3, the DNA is TGCGCCAGCAGCTTAGGGACAGGGCGATACGAGCAGTACTTC.

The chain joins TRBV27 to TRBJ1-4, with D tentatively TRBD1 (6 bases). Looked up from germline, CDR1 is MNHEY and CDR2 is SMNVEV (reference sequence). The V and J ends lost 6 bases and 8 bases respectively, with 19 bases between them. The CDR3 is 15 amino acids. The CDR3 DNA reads TGTGCCAGCAGCGCCCCCTCGGGGGCTGAAGAAAAACTGTTTTTT. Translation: CASSAPSGAEEKLFF.

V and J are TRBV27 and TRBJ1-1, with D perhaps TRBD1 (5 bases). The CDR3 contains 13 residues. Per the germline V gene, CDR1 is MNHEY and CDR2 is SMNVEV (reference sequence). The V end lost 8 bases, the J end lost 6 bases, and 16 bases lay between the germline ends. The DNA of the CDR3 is TGTGCCAGCTCCCCCCACCCGGGGGCTGAAGCTTTCTTT. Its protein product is CASSPHPGAEAFF.

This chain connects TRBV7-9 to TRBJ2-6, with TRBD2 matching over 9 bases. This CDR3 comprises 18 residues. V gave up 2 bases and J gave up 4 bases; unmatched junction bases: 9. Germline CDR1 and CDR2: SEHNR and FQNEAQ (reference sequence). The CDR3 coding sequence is TGTGCCAGCAGCTTACTAGCGGGGCGACAGGCGGGGGCCAACGTCCTGACTTTC. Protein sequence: CASSLLAGRQAGANVLTF.

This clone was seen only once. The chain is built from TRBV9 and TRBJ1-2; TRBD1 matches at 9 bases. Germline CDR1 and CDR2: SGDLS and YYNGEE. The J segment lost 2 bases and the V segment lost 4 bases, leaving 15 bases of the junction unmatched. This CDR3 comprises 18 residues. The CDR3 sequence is CASSPRTGELSGNYGYTF. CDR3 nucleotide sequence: TGTGCCAGCAGCCCCCGGACAGGGGAGCTGTCGGGGAACTATGGCTACACCTTC.

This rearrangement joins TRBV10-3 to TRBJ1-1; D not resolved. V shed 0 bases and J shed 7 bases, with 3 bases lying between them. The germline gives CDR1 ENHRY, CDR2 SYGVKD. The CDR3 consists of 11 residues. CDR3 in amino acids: CAISESNEAFF. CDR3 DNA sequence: TGTGCCATCAGTGAGTCCAATGAAGCTTTCTTT.

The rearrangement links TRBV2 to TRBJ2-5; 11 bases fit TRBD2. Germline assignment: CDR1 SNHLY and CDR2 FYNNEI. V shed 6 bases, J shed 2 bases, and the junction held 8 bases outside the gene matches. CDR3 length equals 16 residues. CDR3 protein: CASSRTRLAGQETQYF. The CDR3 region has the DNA TGTGCCAGCAGCCGAACCCGACTAGCGGGGCAAGAGACCCAGTACTTC. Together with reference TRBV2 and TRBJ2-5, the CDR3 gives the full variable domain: EPEVTQTPSHQVTQMGQEVILRCVPISNHLYFYWYRQILGQKVEFLVSFYNNEISEKSEIFDDQFSVERPDGSNFTLKIRSTKLEDSAMYFCASSRTRLAGQETQYFGPGTRLLVL.

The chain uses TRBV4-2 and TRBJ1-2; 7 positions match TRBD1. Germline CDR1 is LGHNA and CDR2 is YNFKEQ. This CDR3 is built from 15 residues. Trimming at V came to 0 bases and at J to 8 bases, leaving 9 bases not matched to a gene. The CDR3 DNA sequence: TGTGCCAGCAGCCAAGATGGTGACAGGGTTAAGGGCTACACCTTC. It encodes CASSQDGDRVKGYTF.

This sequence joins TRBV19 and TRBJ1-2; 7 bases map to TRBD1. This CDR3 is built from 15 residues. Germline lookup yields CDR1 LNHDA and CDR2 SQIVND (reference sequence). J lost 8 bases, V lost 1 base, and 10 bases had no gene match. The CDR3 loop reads CASSIAVQGIEGYTF. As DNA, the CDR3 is TGTGCCAGTAGTATAGCCGTACAGGGGATCGAGGGCTACACCTTC.

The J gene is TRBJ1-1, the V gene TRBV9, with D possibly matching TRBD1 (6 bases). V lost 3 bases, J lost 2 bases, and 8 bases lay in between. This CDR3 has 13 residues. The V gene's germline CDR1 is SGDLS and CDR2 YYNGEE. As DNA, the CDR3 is TGTGCCAGCAGCGCAGGGACAAACACTGAAGCTTTCTTT. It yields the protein CASSAGTNTEAFF.

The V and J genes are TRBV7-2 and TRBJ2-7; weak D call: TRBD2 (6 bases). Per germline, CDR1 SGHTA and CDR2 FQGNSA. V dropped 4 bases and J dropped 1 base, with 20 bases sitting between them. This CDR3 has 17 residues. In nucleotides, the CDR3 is TGTGCCAGCAGCTCCCCAAACTCGGGACTCCTTTCCTACGAGCAGTACTTC. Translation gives CASSSPNSGLLSYEQYF. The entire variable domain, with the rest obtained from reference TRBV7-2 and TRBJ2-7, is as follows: GAGVSQSPSNKVTEKGKDVELRCDPISGHTALYWYRQSLGQGLEFLIYFQGNSAPDKSGLPSDRFSAERTGGSVSTLTIQRTQQEDSAVYLCASSSPNSGLLSYEQYFGPGTRLTVT.

The CDR3 DNA reads as TGTGCCAGCAGCCCAGGGTTCGGTGAAGCTTTCTTT. It is translated as CASSPGFGEAFF. The chain is built from TRBV5-4 and TRBJ1-1, with a possible D match to TRBD1 (5 bases). The ends were cut back, 4 bases at V and 7 bases at J, with 11 bases in the middle. CDR1 is SGHNT and CDR2 is YYREEE in the germline V gene (reference sequence). The CDR3 is 12 residues long. The entire variable domain, with the rest obtained from reference TRBV5-4 and TRBJ1-1, is as follows: ETGVTQSPTHLIKTRGQQVTLRCSSQSGHNTVSWYQQALGQGPQFIFQYYREEENGRGNFPPRFSGLQFPNYSSELNVNALELDDSALYLCASSPGFGEAFFGQGTRLTVV.

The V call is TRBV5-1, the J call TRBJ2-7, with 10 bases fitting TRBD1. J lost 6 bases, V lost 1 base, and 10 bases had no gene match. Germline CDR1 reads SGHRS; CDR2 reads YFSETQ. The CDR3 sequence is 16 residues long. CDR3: CASSLRPGQGIVEQYF. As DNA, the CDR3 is TGCGCCAGCAGCTTGCGCCCGGGACAGGGGATCGTCGAGCAGTACTTC.